The text below deals with one TCR beta chain. Assay: immunoSEQ multiplex PCR; the TCRdb copy retains only in-frame clones and omits some. There are about 2 million clones in the sample; over 85% occur only once, and roughly 1% lies in the top ten. As defined, naive CD8 cells were CD45RO-negative and positively selected for CCR7, with terminally differentiated effector memory CD45RA+ cells excluded. V shed 1 base and J shed 8 bases, with 8 bases lying between them. The CDR3 spans 13 residues. Per germline, CDR1 MNHEY and CDR2 SVGAGI. This sample is part of a study of shared clonotypes between healthy human individuals.

This clonotype was sampled from a man in his late teens or twenties in good health. The chain uses TRBV6-5 and TRBJ1-4; D ambiguous. Specimen: naive CD8+ T cells sorted from blood. The CDR3 is CASSYYRAEKLFF. In nucleotides, the CDR3 is TGTGCCAGCAGTTACTATAGGGCAGAAAAACTGTTTTTT.